A single T cell receptor beta chain is shown here with its context. In its sample, this clonotype was seen a few times. Its antigen remains unidentified. No base quality values were provided; no much bigger clone lies one nucleotide off. The data were taken from a study of T cells of healthy individuals (dated by TCRdb to the late 2010s). The library was generated by 5' RACE. The run used an Illumina MiSeq. The public reads were reprocessed in TCRdb via fastp at Q25 and MiXCR, keeping in-frame beta chains. When rows share a CDR3 protein, they turn into one entry using the most common DNA and genes. Recorded for this sample are 95,000 to 100,000 distinct CDR3 sequences; roughly 18% of them occurred a single time. 6.2% of the sample is in the top ten clones. The sequence was obtained from a human donor in good health.

The bases are TGTGCCAGCATAGGTGCGGGAAATCAGCCCCAGCATTTT. Its protein reads: CASIGAGNQPQHF. The chain is encoded by TRBV28 joined to TRBJ1-5; the D gene lacks a confident call. A distance of 11 bases separates the germline ends of V and J, which lose 7 bases and 4 bases respectively. CDR1 and CDR2 were assigned from the germline V gene as MDHEN and SYDVKM. The CDR3, cysteine through phenylalanine, is 13 amino acids long. Solely the CDR3 DNA is kept, with 39 bases framed from the first base.